Below are 24 T cell receptor beta chains sequenced from a single sample in a study of blood T cell repertoires in COVID-19. Profiling relied on immunoSEQ multiplex PCR, and the TCRdb table lists in-frame clones only, not all of them. This table has 200,000 to 300,000 clones, around nine tenths appearing once. Specimen: peripheral blood. These receptors all stem from a man aged 18 to 30 with active or convalescent COVID-19.

This chain links TRBV15 with TRBJ1-1; possible D gene TRBD1, 6 bases. V was cut by 8 bases and J by 0 bases, with 13 bases left in between. This CDR3 region has 14 residues. Looked up from germline, CDR1 is LNHNV and CDR2 is YYDKDF (reference sequence). The CDR3 protein is CATANRELNTEAFF. The CDR3 DNA sequence: TGTGCCACCGCTAACAGGGAATTGAACACTGAAGCTTTCTTT.

The chain employs TRBV6-5 and TRBJ2-7; perhaps TRBD1 as D (5 bases). The germline V gene has CDR1 MNHEY and CDR2 SVGAGI. Trimming pared 10 bases from V and 6 bases from J, leaving 19 bases between. The CDR3 consists of 13 residues. CDR3 sequence reads: CATLGQGAGEQYF. The CDR3 DNA reads TGTGCCACCCTAGGACAAGGGGCTGGCGAGCAGTACTTC.

In its sample, this clone was seen a few times. This chain joins TRBV6-1 and TRBJ1-1; D remains ambiguous. V lost 1 base and J lost 4, with 19 bases in between. This CDR3 contains 17 residues. Germline lookup yields CDR1 MNHNS and CDR2 SASEGT. Here the CDR3 DNA reads TGTGCCAGCAGTGAAGTAGTTCATTGGAGGGATTCCACTGAAGCTTTCTTT. This translates into CASSEVVHWRDSTEAFF.

This sequence joins TRBV5-4 and TRBJ2-3; 12 bases align to TRBD2. There are 16 residues in the CDR3. The trim removed 5 bases at V and 4 bases at J, leaving 8 bases unmatched. CDR1 SGHNT and CDR2 YYREEE come from the germline V gene (reference sequence). CDR3 nucleotide sequence: TGTGCCAGCAGGAAGGGACTAGCGGGTTACCCAGATACGCAGTATTTT. Its protein is CASRKGLAGYPDTQYF.

The genes are TRBV5-5 and TRBJ1-2, with D unclear. Germline CDR1 and CDR2: SGHKS and YYEKEE (reference sequence). The germline V and J ends were trimmed by 4 bases and 4 bases, with 17 bases remaining between them. The CDR3 has 15 amino acids. CDR3 sequence (DNA): TGTGCCAGCAGCCCAATCCCGGGGTTAAGCTATGGCTACACCTTC. The encoded protein is CASSPIPGLSYGYTF.

The V and J genes are TRBV7-7 and TRBJ2-5, with 10 bases lining up with TRBD2. The CDR3 is 15 residues long. Trimming removed 1 base from V and 4 bases from J; junction bases left unmatched: 3. Germline V gene lookup returns CDR1 SSHAT and CDR2 FNYEAQ (reference sequence). Written as DNA, the CDR3 is TGTGCCAGCAGCTTAGGACAGCGGGGGGGAGAGACCCAGTACTTC. Residues: CASSLGQRGGETQYF.

The chain has TRBV15 and TRBJ2-7; tentative D call: TRBD1 (6 bases). Germline-derived CDR1 and CDR2 are LNHNV and YYDKDF (reference sequence). There are 13 residues in the CDR3. V dropped 4 bases and J dropped 5 bases, with 12 bases sitting between them. The CDR3 DNA reads TGTGCCACCAGCACACAGCCAGGGGACGAGCAGTACTTC. This sequence encodes CATSTQPGDEQYF.

The rearrangement joins TRBV12-3 or TRBV12-4 to TRBJ1-2, with D uncertain. The CDR3 loop spans 12 amino acids. Trimming pared 4 bases from V and 5 bases from J, leaving 8 bases between. As DNA, the CDR3 is TGTGCCAGCAGTTACGAGGGTTATGGCTACACCTTC. Its protein product is CASSYEGYGYTF.

The J gene is TRBJ2-3, the V gene TRBV10-3; TRBD2 agrees at 8 bases. The germline gives CDR1 ENHRY, CDR2 SYGVKD. J gave up 6 bases and V 3 bases, and 8 bases lay outside the gene matches. The CDR3 is made up of 15 amino acids. CDR3: CAISERVAGSDTQYF. The CDR3 coding sequence is TGTGCCATCAGTGAACGGGTAGCGGGGTCCGATACGCAGTATTTT.

V is TRBV7-8 and J is TRBJ1-1, with 8 bases identical to TRBD1. The CDR3 totals 15 residues. The trim removed 0 bases at V and 4 bases at J, leaving 4 bases unmatched. The germline V gene encodes CDR1 SGHVS and CDR2 FQNEAQ. CDR3 coding DNA: TGTGCCAGCAGCTTAGCGCCAGGGGGCGTCACTGAAGCTTTCTTT. It codes for CASSLAPGGVTEAFF.

This sequence joins TRBV30 and TRBJ1-4, with 7 bases aligning to TRBD1. J lost 8 bases, V lost 5 bases, and 5 bases had no gene match. Germline V gene sequence: CDR1 GTSNPN, CDR2 SVGIG (reference sequence). The CDR3 totals 12 residues. The CDR3 reads CAWHRGEEKLFF. CDR3 DNA sequence: TGTGCCTGGCACAGGGGAGAGGAAAAACTGTTTTTT.

The CDR3 nucleotides read TGTGCCAGCAGTCGCTCCTATAGGACTAGCGGGAGAGAGACCCAGTACTTC. The encoded protein is CASSRSYRTSGRETQYF. The chain employs TRBV27 and TRBJ2-5; 13 nucleotides match TRBD2. Trimming cost V 5 bases and J 4 bases; bases outside gene matches: 10. This CDR3 has 17 amino acids. The germline V gene has CDR1 MNHEY and CDR2 SMNVEV (reference sequence).

The V call is TRBV19, the J call TRBJ1-6; D gene uncertain. The CDR3 extends over 12 amino acids. Germline CDR1 and CDR2: LNHDA and SQIVND (reference sequence). V lost 4 bases and J 6 bases, leaving 4 bases between the germline ends. The CDR3: CASSTVNSPLHF. As DNA, the CDR3 is TGTGCCAGTAGTACTGTTAATTCACCCCTCCACTTT.

This clone has a handful of counts. V and J are TRBV7-9 and TRBJ1-5; 7 bases line up with TRBD1. CDR3 length: 14 amino acids. Germline CDR1 and CDR2: SEHNR and FQNEAQ (reference sequence). V was clipped by 4 bases and J by 4 bases; unmatched bases: 4. Written as DNA, the CDR3 is TGTGCCAGCAGCTCGGGACAGTCGAATCAGCCCCAGCATTTT. Residues: CASSSGQSNQPQHF.

The genes are TRBV5-1 and TRBJ2-5; 9 nucleotides line up with TRBD2. The ends lost 4 bases at V and 3 bases at J; junction bases unmatched: 4. The CDR3 is 14 amino acids. Germline assignment: CDR1 SGHRS and CDR2 YFSETQ. CDR3 DNA: TGCGCCAGCAGCCCCGAGCGGGGGGAAGAGACCCAGTACTTC. It encodes CASSPERGEETQYF.

The rearrangement links TRBV28 to TRBJ2-1; D is perhaps TRBD2 (5 bases). The germline V and J ends were trimmed by 8 bases and 7 bases, with 9 bases remaining between them. This CDR3 comprises 11 residues. Germline V gene data show CDR1 as MDHEN and CDR2 as SYDVKM. CDR3 in amino acids: CASGEWNEQFF. DNA of the CDR3: TGTGCCAGCGGGGAGTGGAATGAGCAGTTCTTC.

This clone was counted once. The genes are TRBV27 and TRBJ2-6, with 11 nucleotides matching TRBD1. Germline values: CDR1 MNHEY, CDR2 SMNVEV (reference sequence). The trim removed 5 bases at V and 0 bases at J, leaving 6 bases unmatched. The length of the CDR3 is 18 residues. CDR3 amino acids: CASSLSGTGGSGANVLTF. In nucleotides, the CDR3 is TGTGCCAGCAGTCTCTCCGGGACAGGGGGCTCTGGGGCCAACGTCCTGACTTTC.

This clone has only a few counts. The gene calls are TRBV7-9 and TRBJ2-6, with D tentatively TRBD2 (6 bases). This CDR3 spans 16 amino acids. CDR1 and CDR2 (germline): SEHNR, FQNEAQ (reference sequence). Trimming stripped 5 bases from V and 2 bases from J, with 13 bases between. In nucleotides, the CDR3 is TGTGCCAGCAGCCTAGGCGGGGCTGCTGGGGCCAACGTCCTGACTTTC. This gives the protein CASSLGGAAGANVLTF.

This clone was recorded a few times. CDR3 protein: CASSPTGGDEKLFF. For the CDR3, the DNA is TGTGCCAGCAGTCCCACAGGGGGGGATGAAAAACTGTTTTTT. J is TRBJ1-4 and V is TRBV28; 8 bases match TRBD1. Germline lookup yields CDR1 MDHEN and CDR2 SYDVKM. The CDR3 is 14 amino acids. The V and J ends lost 5 bases and 6 bases, in that order; junction bases with no gene match: 5. Filled out from reference TRBV28 and TRBJ1-4, the complete variable domain reads DVKVTQSSRYLVKRTGEKVFLECVQDMDHENMFWYRQDPGLGLRLIYFSYDVKMKEKGDIPEGYSVSREKKERFSLILESASTNQTSMYLCASSPTGGDEKLFFGSGTQLSVL.

In DNA, the CDR3 is TGTGCCAGCAGCTTAGAGGCGCGGGGAGTCGGAAACATTCAGTACTTC. This encodes CASSLEARGVGNIQYF. The V call is TRBV7-3, the J call TRBJ2-4, with D maybe TRBD2 (6 bases). Germline CDR1 and CDR2: SGHTA and FQGTGA. Between the trimmed V and J ends, which lost 2 bases and 6 bases, there was a span of 17 bases. The CDR3 loop spans 16 amino acids.

V gene TRBV28 combines with J gene TRBJ1-1; D might be TRBD1 (5 bases). Trimming left V 1 base short and J 5 bases short, with 14 bases between. Per germline, CDR1 MDHEN and CDR2 SYDVKM. CDR3 length: 15 residues. CDR3 protein: CASSLSGGLGTEAFF. CDR3 DNA: TGTGCCAGCAGTTTATCCGGGGGGTTGGGAACTGAAGCTTTCTTT. Full variable domain (rest looked up from reference TRBV28 and TRBJ1-1): DVKVTQSSRYLVKRTGEKVFLECVQDMDHENMFWYRQDPGLGLRLIYFSYDVKMKEKGDIPEGYSVSREKKERFSLILESASTNQTSMYLCASSLSGGLGTEAFFGQGTRLTVV.

The chain is built from TRBV27 and TRBJ1-5; D may be TRBD1 (6 bases). The CDR3 is made up of 15 amino acids. Trimming shortened V by 0 bases and J by 4 bases, and 10 bases separated the two germline ends. The germline V gene encodes CDR1 MNHEY and CDR2 SMNVEV (reference sequence). This chain's CDR3 is CASSLSWTANQPQHF. CDR3 DNA: TGTGCCAGCAGTTTATCGTGGACAGCTAATCAGCCCCAGCATTTT.

This clone came up a few times. The chain joins TRBV19 to TRBJ2-2; 9 nucleotides align to TRBD1. The CDR3 has 13 residues. In germline, CDR1 is LNHDA, CDR2 SQIVND (reference sequence). Losses at the gene ends were 11 bases for V and 2 bases for J; bases not matched to a gene: 3. For the CDR3, the DNA is TGTGCCGGACAGGGGACCAACACCGGGGAGCTGTTTTTT. Its protein product is CAGQGTNTGELFF.

This sequence joins TRBV18 and TRBJ1-4; the match to TRBD1 covers 9 bases. The V and J ends lost 3 bases and 7 bases, in that order; junction bases with no gene match: 6. This CDR3 is 15 amino acids long. The germline V gene encodes CDR1 KGHSH and CDR2 LQKENI. The CDR3 sequence is CASSPPGQGGEKLFF. The CDR3 DNA is TGTGCCAGCTCACCCCCGGGACAGGGAGGTGAAAAACTGTTTTTT. Full variable domain (outside the CDR3, taken from reference TRBV18 and TRBJ1-4): NAGVMQNPRHLVRRRGQEARLRCSPMKGHSHVYWYRQLPEEGLKFMVYLQKENIIDESGMPKERFSAEFPKEGPSILRIQQVVRGDSAAYFCASSPPGQGGEKLFFGSGTQLSVL.